Below are 22 T cell receptor beta chains sequenced from a single sample in a study of blood T cell repertoires in COVID-19 (TCRdb year 2020). Libraries came from the immunoSEQ multiplex PCR assay. TCRdb limited this immuneACCESS table to in-frame rearrangements with V and J called. A share of clones is missing; checked studies link under half to unresolved V genes, and the rest is unexplained. Within this sample are 70,000 to 90,000 clones, with around 90% of them counted one time only. Of the sample, roughly 8% is held by the ten largest clones. Sequenced material: peripheral blood. These TCRs come from an older man with active or convalescent COVID-19.

V gene TRBV24-1 combines with J gene TRBJ2-3; weak D call: TRBD2 (6 bases). The CDR3 has 17 residues. V lost 0 bases and J 7 bases, leaving 19 bases between the germline ends. Germline CDR1 reads KGHDR; CDR2 reads SFDVKD. CDR3 sequence (DNA): TGTGCCACCAGTGATTTGCACACCCCCGGAGGGGTTCATACGCAGTATTTT. Translated, it gives CATSDLHTPGGVHTQYF.

V and J are TRBV21-1 and TRBJ2-1; TRBD2, the table's D call, lacks a check against the DNA. TRBV21-1 is given as a pseudogene. The CDR3 length is 19 residues. CDR3 amino acids: CASRVPFPSSATTYNEQFF. CDR3 sequence (DNA): TGTGCCAGCAGGGTACCCTTCCCCTCTAGCGCGACCACCTACAATGAGCAGTTCTTC.

This chain uses TRBV3-1 (or the pseudogene TRBV3-2) with TRBJ2-7, with D perhaps TRBD1 (5 bases). Deletions cut 1 base from V and 2 bases from J, with 9 bases between. The germline gives CDR1 LGHDT, CDR2 YNNKEL (reference sequence). The CDR3 has 14 amino acids. CDR3 amino acids: CASSQGSRAYEQYV. The CDR3 coding sequence is TGTGCCAGCAGCCAAGGGAGCAGGGCCTACGAGCAGTACGTC.

V usage is TRBV10-3 and J usage is TRBJ1-2; 9 bases align to TRBD1. J gave up 10 bases and V 2 bases, and 5 bases lay outside the gene matches. This CDR3 spans 13 amino acids. Germline loops: CDR1 ENHRY, CDR2 SYGVKD. The CDR3 DNA reads as TGTGCCATCAGTGAGGGGGACAGGGCCCACTACACCTTC. Translation: CAISEGDRAHYTF.

The chain links TRBV7-8 to TRBJ2-3; 9 bases line up with TRBD2. This CDR3 contains 17 residues. With 1 base clipped from V and 5 bases from J, the junction kept 10 bases outside the gene matches. Germline CDR1 and CDR2: SGHVS and FQNEAQ. The CDR3 reads CASSLGWASGDVDTQYF. The CDR3 DNA follows: TGTGCCAGCAGCTTAGGGTGGGCTAGCGGGGATGTAGATACGCAGTATTTT.

This clone came up once. This chain links TRBV7-3 with TRBJ2-3; 9 bases line up with TRBD1. The CDR3 is made up of 15 amino acids. Per germline, CDR1 SGHTA and CDR2 FQGTGA. V dropped 5 bases and J dropped 4; count of bases not matched to a gene: 7. The CDR3 nucleotides read TGTGCCAGCAGCGCAGGGACAGGGTGGGCAGATACGCAGTATTTT. This gives the protein CASSAGTGWADTQYF.

The V call is TRBV3-1 (or the pseudogene TRBV3-2), the J call TRBJ2-3; no clear D gene. Germline lookup yields CDR1 LGHDT and CDR2 YNNKEL (reference sequence). The CDR3 spans 11 residues. The V and J ends lost 6 bases and 5 bases respectively, with 6 bases between them. CDR3 nucleotides: TGTGCCAGCAGAATTCGAGATACGCAGTATTTT. Residues: CASRIRDTQYF.

J is TRBJ1-1 and V is TRBV5-6, with D possibly TRBD1 on 5 matching bases. CDR1 and CDR2 from the germline V gene are SGHDT and YYEEEE. V was shortened by 2 bases and J by 7 bases, with 12 bases between the two germline ends. The CDR3 extends over 13 amino acids. The CDR3 nucleotides read TGTGCCAGCAGCTTAACGGACGGGGGTGAAGCTTTCTTT. It codes for CASSLTDGGEAFF.

Comment on this clone: The germline gene is not matched at one end of the junction; a read error may be the cause. The chain combines TRBV7-7 with TRBJ2-1; D is uncertain. The V gene's germline CDR1 is SSHAT and CDR2 FNYEAQ (reference sequence). This CDR3 has 13 residues. CDR3 sequence: CASSLSWANEQFF. The CDR3, as DNA: TGTGCTAGCAGCTTGTCTTGGGCTAATGAGCAGTTCTTC.

V is TRBV2 and J is TRBJ1-2; no firm D call. The CDR3 loop spans 15 amino acids. CDR1 is SNHLY, CDR2 FYNNEI, per germline. V shed 8 bases and J shed 4 bases, with 20 bases lying between them. CDR3 sequence (DNA): TGTGCCAGCGACAAGAACCCCACGGTCATCTATGGCTACACCTTC. Its protein product is CASDKNPTVIYGYTF.

This chain joins TRBV28 and TRBJ2-1; D may be TRBD2 (5 bases). With 4 bases removed from V and 9 bases from J, the gap between germline ends came to 19 bases. The CDR3 extends over 15 amino acids. Germline V gene sequence: CDR1 MDHEN, CDR2 SYDVKM. Here the CDR3 reads CASSSDGGYHSEQFF. The CDR3 DNA follows: TGTGCCAGCAGTTCGGACGGCGGGTACCATAGTGAGCAGTTCTTC.

This chain connects TRBV30 to TRBJ2-1, with D hard to call. The V and J ends lost 4 bases and 7 bases respectively, with 11 bases between them. Germline V gene sequence: CDR1 GTSNPN, CDR2 SVGIG (reference sequence). This CDR3 has 12 amino acids. CDR3 residues: CAWNKAQNEQFF. CDR3 DNA sequence: TGTGCCTGGAATAAAGCGCAAAATGAGCAGTTCTTC.

There are a few counts of this clone. This chain connects TRBV11-3 to TRBJ1-2, with TRBD1 matching over 8 bases. The V segment lost 5 bases and the J segment 5 bases; nucleotides outside the gene matches: 13. Germline loops: CDR1 SGHNT, CDR2 YENEEA. The CDR3 totals 16 residues. The DNA for the CDR3 is TGTGCCAGCAGCCCGAGGGGGCAGGGGGCGCGTTATGGCTACACCTTC. Protein product: CASSPRGQGARYGYTF.

This CDR3 reads CASSFPGQGGNEQFF. CDR3 in DNA: TGTGCCAGCAGCTTCCCCGGACAGGGTGGAAATGAGCAGTTCTTC. The gene calls are TRBV7-8 and TRBJ2-1; 8 bases map to TRBD1. The V segment lost 3 bases and the J segment 7 bases; nucleotides outside the gene matches: 8. Germline V gene sequence: CDR1 SGHVS, CDR2 FQNEAQ. The length of the CDR3 is 15 residues. Full variable domain (missing parts from reference TRBV7-8 and TRBJ2-1): GAGVSQSPRYKVAKRGQDVALRCDPISGHVSLFWYQQALGQGPEFLTYFQNEAQLDKSGLPSDRFFAERPEGSVSTLKIQRTQQEDSAVYLCASSFPGQGGNEQFFGPGTRLTVL.

This chain uses TRBV5-1 with TRBJ2-2; 9 nucleotides match TRBD2. The length of the CDR3 is 14 residues. The J segment lost 6 bases and the V segment lost 6 bases, leaving 6 bases of the junction unmatched. The germline V gene encodes CDR1 SGHRS and CDR2 YFSETQ. The CDR3 here is CASKIAGAPGELFF. The CDR3, as DNA: TGCGCCAGCAAGATAGCGGGAGCCCCCGGGGAGCTGTTTTTT.

The chain combines TRBV4-1 with TRBJ2-5; D gene uncertain. V was clipped by 4 bases and J by 5 bases, with 11 bases between them. Germline V gene sequence: CDR1 MGHRA, CDR2 YSYEKL. The CDR3 has 13 amino acids. The CDR3 is CASSPFRSETQYF. In DNA form, the CDR3 reads TGCGCCAGCAGCCCCTTCCGGAGTGAGACCCAGTACTTC.

The chain links TRBV5-5 to TRBJ1-1; no reliable D call. Trimming removed 2 bases from V and 0 bases from J, with 14 bases in between. Germline values: CDR1 SGHKS, CDR2 YYEKEE (reference sequence). CDR3 length: 16 amino acids. CDR3 sequence: CASSLWGATMNTEAFF. DNA of the CDR3: TGTGCCAGCAGCTTATGGGGAGCAACGATGAACACTGAAGCTTTCTTT.

CDR3: CASSLESGGGETQYF. CDR3 nucleotide sequence: TGTGCCAGCAGCTTAGAGTCCGGGGGGGGAGAGACCCAGTACTTC. V usage is TRBV11-2 and J usage is TRBJ2-5, with 8 bases that match TRBD2. The CDR3 spans 15 residues. V was clipped by 0 bases and J by 4 bases; unmatched bases: 4. Germline lookup yields CDR1 SGHAT and CDR2 FQNNGV. The complete variable domain, with remaining parts taken from reference TRBV11-2 and TRBJ2-5, reads EAGVAQSPRYKIIEKRQSVAFWCNPISGHATLYWYQQILGQGPKLLIQFQNNGVVDDSQLPKDRFSAERLKGVDSTLKIQPAKLEDSAVYLCASSLESGGGETQYFGPGTRLLVL.

The V gene is TRBV19, the J gene TRBJ1-4, with D perhaps TRBD1 (5 bases). Germline V lookup: CDR1 LNHDA, CDR2 SQIVND (reference sequence). The CDR3 sequence is 14 residues long. Trimming removed 7 bases from V and 7 bases from J, with 16 bases in between. CDR3 nucleotide sequence: TGTGCCAGTACCACCCAGGGTACAGGTGAAAAACTGTTTTTT. Protein: CASTTQGTGEKLFF.

V is TRBV28 and J is TRBJ2-7; 7 bases map to TRBD1. Germline V lookup: CDR1 MDHEN, CDR2 SYDVKM. The CDR3 totals 12 residues. Germline trimming cut 7 bases from V and 5 bases from J; bases unmatched to any gene: 5. The chain's CDR3 is CASNNRGNEQYV. In nucleotides, the CDR3 is TGTGCCAGCAACAACAGGGGTAACGAGCAGTACGTC.

The V and J genes are TRBV5-8 and TRBJ1-1; 8 positions agree with TRBD1. Unmatched junction bases numbered 11, after V lost 3 bases and J lost 4 bases. CDR3 length equals 16 residues. Germline-derived CDR1 and CDR2 are SGHTS and YDEGEE. CDR3 nucleotide sequence: TGTGCCAGCAGCTGGGGGGACAGGATGGTAGGCACTGAAGCTTTCTTT. This gives the protein CASSWGDRMVGTEAFF.

This clone was seen only a few times. This chain connects TRBV2 to TRBJ2-7; a possible D gene is TRBD2 (5 bases). V was clipped by 6 bases and J by 0 bases, with 15 bases between them. Per the germline V gene, CDR1 is SNHLY and CDR2 is FYNNEI. The CDR3 is 15 residues long. CDR3 loop: CASRARTPSSYEQYV. CDR3 sequence (DNA): TGTGCCAGCAGAGCACGGACTCCTAGCTCCTACGAGCAGTACGTC.